This TCR beta chain was obtained from a study of OX40 agonist ivuxolimab in advanced cancers. General study results and limits: Average numbers of expanded clones were greater in CD8+ T cells than in CD4+.

With regard to this clone: As yet, its antigen is unknown.

TCRdb's copy holds only in-frame clones and misses some; the assay was immunoSEQ multiplex PCR. There are roughly 48,000 clones in the sample; 75% to 85% occur only once, and approximately 1.1% lies in the top ten. V was shortened by 2 bases and J by 0 bases, with 8 bases between the two germline ends. This CDR3 comprises 16 residues. Germline values: CDR1 SGHTA, CDR2 FQGTGA. This chain links TRBV7-3 with TRBJ1-6; a possible D gene is TRBD1 (5 bases). Material: CD4+ or CD8+ T cells sorted from blood, obtained in a trial of the OX40 agonist ivuxolimab. The TCR originated in an adult with an advanced solid tumor such as melanoma, head and neck, liver or kidney cancer. CDR3 in amino acids: CASSLQGSSYNSPLHF. The CDR3 nucleotides read TGTGCCAGCAGCTTACAGGGAAGCTCCTATAATTCACCCCTCCACTTT.